The rows below give T cell receptor beta chains drawn from one sample of a study of early T cells in non-severe SARS-CoV-2 infection. TCRdb reanalysed the 5' RACE reads using MiXCR and keeps one entry per CDR3 protein. The sample contains 85,000 to 120,000 distinct CDR3 sequences, approximately 14% of which appear only once. The sequencing input was whole blood. These receptor sequences come from an adult who was a healthcare worker with PCR-confirmed SARS-CoV-2 infection or an uninfected control (not recorded which). Both conserved end residues are part of each CDR3. The D gene is left open where the match is weak. Clone sizes are given selectively: once, few, many, or a class where the clone is expanded.

-,TRBJ2-2,TRBD2,TRBV4-3,CASSPGTSGNTGELFF,TGCGCCAGCAGCCCCGGGACTAGCGGGAACACCGGGGAGCTGTTTTTT
few,TRBJ2-5,-,TRBV6-5,CASSYSMYSKETQYF,TGTGCCAGCAGTTACTCGATGTACTCCAAAGAGACCCAGTACTTC
-,TRBJ2-1,-,TRBV30,CAWSQDYNEQFF,TGTGCCTGGAGTCAGGACTACAATGAGCAGTTCTTC
-,TRBJ2-6,-,TRBV28,CASSPFMGHVLTF,TGTGCCAGCAGTCCCTTCATGGGCCACGTCCTGACTTTC
-,TRBJ1-5,-,TRBV7-2,CASSFVNQPQHF,TGTGCCAGCAGCTTTGTGAATCAGCCCCAGCATTTT
-,TRBJ2-5,-,TRBV20-1,CSARWGGETQYF,TGCAGTGCTAGATGGGGTGGGGAGACCCAGTACTTC
-,TRBJ2-1,TRBD2,TRBV28,CASSLGLAGAAEQFF,TGTGCCAGCAGTTTGGGGCTAGCGGGAGCCGCTGAGCAGTTCTTC
few,TRBJ1-2,TRBD1,TRBV20-1,CSAIETGVYGYTF,TGCAGTGCTATCGAGACAGGGGTTTATGGCTACACCTTC
-,TRBJ1-1,-,TRBV2,CASSAATRGTEAFF,TGTGCCAGCAGTGCTGCGACAAGAGGAACTGAAGCTTTCTTT
many,TRBJ2-5,TRBD1,TRBV29-1,CSVAGRQGVGETQYF,TGCAGCGTTGCCGGGCGACAGGGGGTCGGAGAGACCCAGTACTTC
-,TRBJ2-3,-,TRBV7-8,CASSSPGTPYTDTQYF,TGTGCCAGCAGCTCCCCCGGGACACCCTACACAGATACGCAGTATTTT
-,TRBJ2-5,-,TRBV11-1,CASSLGGTFTQETQYF,TGTGCCAGCAGCTTAGGGGGGACATTTACGCAAGAGACCCAGTACTTC
-,TRBJ2-3,-,TRBV7-9,CASSLGYSDTQYF,TGTGCCAGCAGCTTAGGGTATTCAGATACGCAGTATTTT
-,TRBJ2-5,TRBD2,TRBV29-1,CSVGPSGNPAQYF,TGCAGCGTTGGTCCCAGCGGGAACCCCGCCCAGTACTTC
many,TRBJ1-2,TRBD1,TRBV5-1,CASSLAGQEDGYTF,TGCGCCAGCAGCTTGGCGGGACAGGAGGATGGCTACACCTTC
few,TRBJ2-2,-,TRBV7-9,CASRSGAGELFF,TGTGCCAGCAGGAGCGGAGCTGGGGAGCTGTTTTTT
-,TRBJ1-1,TRBD1,TRBV7-9,CASRDGQAEAFF,TGTGCCAGCCGAGACGGACAGGCTGAAGCTTTCTTT
many,TRBJ2-7,TRBD1,TRBV7-9,CASSYGQGNEQYF,TGTGCCAGCAGCTACGGACAGGGCAACGAGCAGTACTTC
many,TRBJ2-5,-,TRBV29-1,CSGQKGLQETQYF,TGCAGCGGACAGAAGGGTCTCCAAGAGACCCAGTACTTC
many,TRBJ2-6,-,TRBV19,CASKLSGANVLTF,TGTGCCAGTAAGCTCTCTGGGGCCAACGTCCTGACTTTC
-,TRBJ2-4,TRBD2,TRBV28,CASSRPQTSGLAKNIQYF,TGTGCCAGCAGTCGCCCCCAGACTAGCGGTTTAGCCAAAAACATTCAGTACTTC
-,TRBJ2-1,-,TRBV14,CASSLSLADNEQFF,TGTGCCAGCAGCCTCTCCTTAGCGGACAATGAGCAGTTCTTC
-,TRBJ1-5,-,TRBV6-2/TRBV6-3,CASSAGEPQHF,TGTGCCAGCTCGGCAGGGGAGCCCCAGCATTTT
-,TRBJ2-6,-,TRBV7-2,CARVDRSGANVLTF,TGTGCCAGAGTAGACAGGTCTGGGGCCAACGTCCTGACTTTC
-,TRBJ2-3,-,TRBV7-2,CASSFRVIEVHPDTQYF,TGTGCCAGCAGCTTTAGGGTAATTGAGGTCCACCCAGATACGCAGTATTTT
many,TRBJ2-1,-,TRBV29-1,CSAASRSGGGVYNEQFF,TGCAGCGCCGCATCCCGGTCCGGAGGGGGGGTTTACAATGAGCAGTTCTTC
few,TRBJ2-7,-,TRBV21-1,CASGTWERYF,TGTGCCAGCGGGACTTGGGAGCGGTACTTC
few,TRBJ1-6,-,TRBV3-1,CASSQVGGANNSPLHF,TGTGCCAGCAGCCAAGTTGGAGGGGCCAATAATTCACCCCTCCACTTT
-,TRBJ2-2,-,TRBV6-4,CASSGDLDTGELFF,TGTGCCAGCAGCGGGGACTTGGACACCGGGGAGCTGTTTTTT
many,TRBJ2-1,TRBD2,TRBV2,CASSGDWTGTTHSVGQFF,TGTGCCAGCAGTGGAGATTGGACCGGGACTACTCATTCGGTTGGGCAGTTCTTC
-,TRBJ1-1,TRBD1,TRBV18,CASSPGQGLMNTEAFF,TGTGCCAGCTCACCTGGACAGGGTCTCATGAACACTGAAGCTTTCTTT